The T cell receptor (beta chain) under discussion was sequenced for a study of beta chain features in type 1 diabetes. The study's findings and limits: Researchers reported that naive, central memory and Treg TCRB repertoires appeared more similar in patients than in healthy donors.

Sorted cells reached over 95% purity in every population. As every portion of the isolated RNA was reverse transcribed, the sequencing read expressed TCRB transcripts. Naive, central memory and regulatory T cell samples yielded around 3.6 million reads on average. Data came from immunoSEQ multiplex PCR; TCRdb stores just in-frame clones and leaves some out. The table has about 470,000 clones, about 29% seen once. A note on this clone: Its antigen is unknown.

Per the germline V gene, CDR1 is KGHSH and CDR2 is LQKENI. CDR3 length: 15 residues. V lost 2 bases to trimming and J lost 5 bases; unmatched junction nucleotides: 8. The sample comprised naive CD4+ T cells from blood. The V and J genes are TRBV18 and TRBJ2-5; 7 bases are shared with TRBD1. This receptor was identified in a man aged 18 to 30 in good health. This chain's CDR3 is CASSPEIGGFETQYF. CDR3 nucleotides: TGTGCCAGCTCACCAGAGATAGGGGGCTTTGAGACCCAGTACTTC.